The clone carrying this TCR beta chain appeared a few times. Across 20 to 25 US areas, participants ranged in age from about 18 to 90 years. The data originate from a study of blood T cell repertoires in COVID-19. Study summary: Donors in the United States, Italy and Spain gave samples during acute or convalescent COVID-19. PBMCs, B-cell-depleted T cells, or T cells provided the cDNA or gDNA that made up the material.

As originally analysed: Amplified reference gene primers provided the basis for estimating nucleated cell counts. Repertoires were generated with immunoSEQ multiplex PCR, while TCRdb's copy carries only in-frame clones and drops some. The DNA gave D and trimming, while V, J and clone size come from that table. The sample contains about 200,000 clones, roughly 91% of which appear only once. The CDR3 sequence is 17 residues long. With 6 bases clipped from V and 0 bases from J, the junction kept 12 bases outside the gene matches. CDR1 and CDR2 from the germline V gene are MNHEY and SMNVEV (reference sequence).

The gene calls are TRBV27 and TRBJ2-7; the match to TRBD2 covers 9 bases. The source is a woman aged 25 to 39 with acute COVID-19. Sample: PBMCs or T cells enriched from blood (not recorded which). The CDR3 nucleotides read TGTGCCAGCAGGCGGGGATGGAGCGGGGGGAGCTCCTACGAGCAGTACTTC. Encoded protein: CASRRGWSGGSSYEQYF.